This T cell receptor beta chain was retrieved from a study of early T cells in non-severe SARS-CoV-2 infection. CDR1 is MDHEN, CDR2 SYDVKM, per germline. The CDR3 has 13 amino acids. V gave up 4 bases and J gave up 0 bases, with 5 bases separating them. TCRdb fed the 5' RACE reads into MiXCR, producing one record per CDR3 protein. The sample carries 60,000 to 80,000 distinct CDR3 sequences, about 12% recorded once. At least ten counts were recorded for this clonotype. The chain is built from TRBV28 and TRBJ2-3; D not certain. Sequencing used whole blood. This TCR came from an adult who was a healthcare worker with PCR-confirmed SARS-CoV-2 infection or an uninfected control (not recorded which). This chain's CDR3 is CASSSASTDTQYF. In DNA, the CDR3 is TGTGCCAGCAGTTCCGCTAGCACAGATACGCAGTATTTT. The full variable domain, its missing parts supplied by reference TRBV28 and TRBJ2-3, is DVKVTQSSRYLVKRTGEKVFLECVQDMDHENMFWYRQDPGLGLRLIYFSYDVKMKEKGDIPEGYSVSREKKERFSLILESASTNQTSMYLCASSSASTDTQYFGPGTRLTVL.